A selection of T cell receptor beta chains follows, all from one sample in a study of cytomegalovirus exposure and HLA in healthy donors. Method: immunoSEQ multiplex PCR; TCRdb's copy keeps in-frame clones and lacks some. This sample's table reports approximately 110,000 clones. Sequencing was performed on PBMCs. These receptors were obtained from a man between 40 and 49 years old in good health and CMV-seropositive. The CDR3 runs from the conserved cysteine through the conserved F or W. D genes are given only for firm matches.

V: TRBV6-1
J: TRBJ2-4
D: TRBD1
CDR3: CASRRDRVGDIQYF
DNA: TGTGCCAGCAGGAGGGACAGGGTAGGAGACATTCAGTACTTC

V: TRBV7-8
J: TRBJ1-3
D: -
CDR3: CASSSEVGLGNTIYF
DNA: TGTGCCAGCAGCTCAGAGGTTGGGTTAGGAAACACCATATATTTT

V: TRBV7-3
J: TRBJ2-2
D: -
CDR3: CASSQTNTGELFF
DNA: TGTGCCAGCAGTCAGACGAACACCGGGGAGCTGTTTTTT

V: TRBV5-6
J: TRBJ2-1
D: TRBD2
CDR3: CASSSIPGTSGNNEQFF
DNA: TGTGCCAGCAGCTCCATCCCCGGGACTAGCGGGAACAATGAGCAGTTCTTC

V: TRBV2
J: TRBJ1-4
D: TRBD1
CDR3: CASSESFWGQGVEKLFF
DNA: TGTGCCAGCAGTGAAAGCTTTTGGGGACAGGGAGTGGAAAAACTGTTTTTT

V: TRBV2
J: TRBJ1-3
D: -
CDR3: CASSVGHSGNTIYF
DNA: TGTGCCAGCAGTGTTGGACACTCTGGAAACACCATATATTTT

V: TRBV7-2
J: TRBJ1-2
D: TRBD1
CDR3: CASSLEDRGPRGYTF
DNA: TGTGCCAGCAGCTTAGAGGACAGGGGCCCAAGGGGCTACACCTTC

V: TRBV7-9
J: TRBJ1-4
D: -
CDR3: CASSLASGLEKLFF
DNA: TGTGCCAGCAGCTTAGCGTCAGGGTTGGAAAAACTGTTTTTT

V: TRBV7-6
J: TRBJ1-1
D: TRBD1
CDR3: CASSFGQGVLNTEAFF
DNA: TGTGCCAGCAGCTTCGGACAGGGGGTCTTGAACACTGAAGCTTTCTTT

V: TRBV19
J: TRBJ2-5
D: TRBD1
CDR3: CASSIRTTGTGKETQYF
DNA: TGTGCCAGTAGTATCCGGACTACCGGGACAGGGAAAGAGACCCAGTACTTC

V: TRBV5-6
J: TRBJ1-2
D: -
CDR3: CASSFLGDSLYGYTF
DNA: TGTGCCAGCAGCTTTCTCGGTGACAGCCTCTATGGCTACACCTTC

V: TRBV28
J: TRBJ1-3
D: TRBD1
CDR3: CASSPGQGSGNTIYF
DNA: TGTGCCAGCAGCCCAGGACAGGGGAGTGGAAACACCATATATTTT

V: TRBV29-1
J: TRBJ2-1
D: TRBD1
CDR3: CSGRGTGGIDNEQFF
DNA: TGCAGCGGACGCGGCACAGGGGGTATAGACAATGAGCAGTTCTTC

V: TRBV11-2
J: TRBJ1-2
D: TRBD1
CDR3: CASSSLEGGQVYGYTF
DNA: TGTGCCAGCAGCTCCCTAGAGGGGGGACAGGTTTATGGCTACACCTTC

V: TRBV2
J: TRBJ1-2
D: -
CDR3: CASQEGNGYTF
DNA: TGTGCCAGTCAAGAGGGAAATGGCTACACCTTC

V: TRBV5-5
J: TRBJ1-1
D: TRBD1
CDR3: CASHTTGGITEAFF
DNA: TGTGCCAGCCACACGACAGGGGGGATCACTGAAGCTTTCTTT

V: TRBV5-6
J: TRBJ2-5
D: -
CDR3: CASSLGAGLGKTQYF
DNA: TGTGCCAGCAGCTTGGGTGCGGGCCTAGGGAAGACCCAGTACTTC

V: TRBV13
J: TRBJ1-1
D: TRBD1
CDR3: CASSERDRRTEAFF
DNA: TGTGCCAGCAGCGAACGGGACAGACGAACTGAAGCTTTCTTT

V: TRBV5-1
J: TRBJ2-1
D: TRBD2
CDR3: CASSPAAGTSGVYNEQFF
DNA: TGCGCCAGCAGCCCGGCCGCTGGGACTAGCGGGGTATACAATGAGCAGTTCTTC

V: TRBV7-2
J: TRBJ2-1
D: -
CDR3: CASSPSRDFYNEQFF
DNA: TGTGCCAGCAGCCCCTCTAGAGACTTCTACAATGAGCAGTTCTTC

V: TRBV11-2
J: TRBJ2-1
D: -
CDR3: CASSLGVWVQGVDEQFF
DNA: TGTGCCAGCAGCTTAGGGGTCTGGGTCCAGGGTGTCGATGAGCAGTTCTTC

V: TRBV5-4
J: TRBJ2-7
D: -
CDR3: CASSPYTGTSISYEQYF
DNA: TGTGCCAGCAGCCCATACACCGGGACATCAATCTCCTACGAGCAGTACTTC

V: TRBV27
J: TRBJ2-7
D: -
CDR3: CASSPRPQGAEQYF
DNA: TGTGCCAGCAGTCCCCGGCCTCAGGGTGCCGAGCAGTACTTC

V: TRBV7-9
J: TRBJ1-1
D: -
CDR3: CASSPLGFGVGYTEAFF
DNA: TGTGCCAGCAGCCCATTAGGCTTCGGGGTCGGGTACACTGAAGCTTTCTTT

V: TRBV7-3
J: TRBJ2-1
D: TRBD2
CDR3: CASSLTTSGSHNEQFF
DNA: TGTGCCAGCAGCTTAACGACTAGCGGGTCGCACAATGAGCAGTTCTTC

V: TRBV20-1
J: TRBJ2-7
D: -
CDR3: CSAPRGREQYF
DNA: TGCAGTGCCCCCCGGGGGAGGGAGCAGTACTTC

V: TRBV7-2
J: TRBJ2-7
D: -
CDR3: CASSLVGTYEQYF
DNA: TGTGCCAGCAGCTTAGTCGGGACCTACGAGCAGTACTTC

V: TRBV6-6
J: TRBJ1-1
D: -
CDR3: CASSYPAEINTEAFF
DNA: TGTGCCAGCAGTTACCCCGCGGAGATAAACACTGAAGCTTTCTTT

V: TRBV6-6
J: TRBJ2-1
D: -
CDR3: CASSYDNSYNEQFF
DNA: TGTGCCAGCAGTTACGACAACTCCTACAATGAGCAGTTCTTC

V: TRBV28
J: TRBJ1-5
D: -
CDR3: CASRDFSNQPQHF
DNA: TGTGCCAGCAGAGACTTCAGCAATCAGCCCCAGCATTTT

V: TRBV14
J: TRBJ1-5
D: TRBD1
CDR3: CASSQGGGNQPQHF
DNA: TGTGCCAGCTCGCAGGGGGGAGGCAATCAGCCCCAGCATTTT

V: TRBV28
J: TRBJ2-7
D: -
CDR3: CASSLEQGYEQYF
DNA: TGTGCCAGCAGTTTAGAACAGGGATACGAGCAGTACTTC

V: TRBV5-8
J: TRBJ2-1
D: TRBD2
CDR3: CASSTGLAGKQFF
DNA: TGTGCCAGCAGCACGGGACTAGCGGGAAAGCAGTTCTTC

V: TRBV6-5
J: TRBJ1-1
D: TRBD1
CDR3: CASSETGEAFF
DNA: TGTGCCAGCAGCGAGACAGGGGAAGCTTTCTTT

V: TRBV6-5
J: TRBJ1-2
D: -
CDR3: CASSYSAGRGYTF
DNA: TGTGCCAGCAGTTACTCGGCGGGCCGCGGCTACACCTTC

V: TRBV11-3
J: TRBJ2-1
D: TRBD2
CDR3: CASSLRFGSGGSSYNEQFF
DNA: TGTGCCAGCAGCCTCAGGTTCGGTAGCGGGGGAAGCTCCTACAATGAGCAGTTCTTC

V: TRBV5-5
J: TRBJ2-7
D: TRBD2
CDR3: CASSAPSGGPEQYF
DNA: TGTGCCAGCAGCGCCCCCAGCGGGGGGCCCGAGCAGTACTTC

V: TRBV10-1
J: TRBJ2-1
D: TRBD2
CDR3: CASPRAGALYNEQFF
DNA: TGCGCCAGCCCCCGAGCGGGAGCCCTCTACAATGAGCAGTTCTTC

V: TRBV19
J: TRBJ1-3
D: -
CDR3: CASGQYGSGNTIYF
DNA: TGTGCCAGTGGACAGTACGGCTCTGGAAACACCATATATTTT